This T cell receptor (beta chain) was sequenced for a study of blood T cell repertoires in COVID-19. The wider study: There were acute and convalescent COVID-19 samples, and they came from the United States, Italy and Spain.

CDR3 length: 19 amino acids. Germline CDR1 LNHDA, CDR2 SQIVND (reference sequence). Trimming took 7 bases from V and 0 from J; bases not matched to a gene: 15. This clone was observed a single time. Sequencing was performed with immunoSEQ multiplex PCR; in TCRdb, only in-frame clones are kept and a portion is missing. The profile shows about 89,000 clones, over 60% of them singletons. The TCR was taken from a human donor in a cohort sampled during active COVID-19. The material sequenced was peripheral blood. V gene TRBV19 combines with J gene TRBJ2-6, with TRBD2 identical over 7 bases. CDR3 DNA: TGTGCCAGTACCCCAACCCTCCTAGCGGCGAGCTCTGGGGCCAACGTCCTGACTTTC. This encodes CASTPTLLAASSGANVLTF.